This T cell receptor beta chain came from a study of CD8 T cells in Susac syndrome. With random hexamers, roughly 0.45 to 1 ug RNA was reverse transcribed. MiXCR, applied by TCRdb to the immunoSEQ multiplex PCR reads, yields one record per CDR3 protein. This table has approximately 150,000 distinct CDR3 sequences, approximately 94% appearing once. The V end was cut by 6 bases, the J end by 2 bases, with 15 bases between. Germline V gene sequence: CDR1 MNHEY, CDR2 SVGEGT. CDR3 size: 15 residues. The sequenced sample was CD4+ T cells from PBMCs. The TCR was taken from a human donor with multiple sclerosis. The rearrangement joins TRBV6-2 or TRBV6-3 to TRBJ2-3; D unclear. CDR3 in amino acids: CASSSQELYTDTQYF. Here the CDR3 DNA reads TGTGCCAGCAGCTCTCAGGAATTATACACAGATACGCAGTATTTT.